This passage covers 27 T cell receptor beta chains from one sample sequenced in a study of blood T cell repertoires in COVID-19. Data came from immunoSEQ multiplex PCR; TCRdb stores just in-frame clones and leaves some out. The profile shows 320,000 or so clones, about 87% of them singletons. Source material: PBMCs or T cells enriched from blood (not recorded which). These receptors were collected from a man under 40 who had recovered from COVID-19.

The chain combines TRBV5-4 with TRBJ2-2; 8 bases fit TRBD2. V trimming: 2 bases; J trimming: 1 base; junction bases outside the gene matches: 4. The CDR3 contains 16 residues. In germline, CDR1 is SGHNT, CDR2 YYREEE (reference sequence). The CDR3 sequence: CASSFRTSQNTGELFF. CDR3 nucleotide sequence: TGTGCCAGCAGCTTTAGGACTAGCCAGAACACCGGGGAGCTGTTTTTT.

The J gene is TRBJ1-6, the V gene TRBV7-3; 7 bases line up with TRBD1. There are 14 residues in the CDR3. Germline V lookup: CDR1 SGHTA, CDR2 FQGTGA. Losses at the gene ends were 4 bases for V and 7 bases for J; bases not matched to a gene: 4. This chain's CDR3 is CASSSQGGNSPLHF. As DNA, the CDR3 is TGTGCCAGCAGCTCTCAGGGGGGCAATTCACCCCTCCACTTT.

This sequence joins TRBV11-3 and TRBJ2-3, with 8 bases aligning to TRBD2. V lost 3 bases to trimming and J lost 0 bases; unmatched junction nucleotides: 2. The germline gives CDR1 SGHNT, CDR2 YENEEA. This CDR3 spans 15 amino acids. CDR3 DNA: TGTGCCAGCAGCTTCGGGGGGGAAAGCACAGATACGCAGTATTTT. This encodes CASSFGGESTDTQYF.

The V call is TRBV27, the J call TRBJ2-2, with D unresolved. Trimming removed 2 bases from V and 0 bases from J, with 4 bases in between. Germline values: CDR1 MNHEY, CDR2 SMNVEV (reference sequence). The CDR3 contains 14 residues. Here the CDR3 reads CASSLEPNTGELFF. The CDR3 region has the DNA TGTGCCAGCAGTTTAGAGCCGAACACCGGGGAGCTGTTTTTT.

The chain links TRBV20-1 to TRBJ2-3; 8 positions match TRBD1. This CDR3 is built from 14 residues. Germline loops: CDR1 DFQATT, CDR2 SNEGSKA (reference sequence). The V gene end was trimmed by 3 bases and the J gene end by 5 bases; junction bases not matched to a gene: 7. The CDR3 region has the DNA TGCAGTGCTAGTAGACAGGGGTTGAAAGATACGCAGTATTTT. Translated: CSASRQGLKDTQYF.

The rearrangement joins TRBV11-2 to TRBJ1-1, with D unresolved. The V and J ends lost 7 bases and 1 base respectively, with 10 bases between them. Germline assignment: CDR1 SGHAT and CDR2 FQNNGV. The CDR3 spans 13 residues. CDR3 loop: CASTIGRNTEAFF. Here the CDR3 DNA reads TGTGCCAGCACCATAGGGAGGAACACTGAAGCTTTCTTT.

The V and J genes are TRBV28 and TRBJ2-7, with D perhaps matching TRBD1 (5 bases). Germline V CDR1 and CDR2: MDHEN, SYDVKM. The CDR3 consists of 14 residues. The germline V and J ends were trimmed by 3 bases and 0 bases, with 9 bases remaining between them. CDR3 residues: CASSFDSSSYEQYF. The CDR3 bases are TGTGCCAGCAGTTTCGACAGTTCCTCCTACGAGCAGTACTTC. Full variable domain (rest looked up from reference TRBV28 and TRBJ2-7): DVKVTQSSRYLVKRTGEKVFLECVQDMDHENMFWYRQDPGLGLRLIYFSYDVKMKEKGDIPEGYSVSREKKERFSLILESASTNQTSMYLCASSFDSSSYEQYFGPGTRLTVT.

V gene TRBV28 combines with J gene TRBJ2-7; 13 nucleotides match TRBD2. V dropped 1 base and J dropped 4; count of bases not matched to a gene: 10. This CDR3 contains 18 residues. The germline V gene encodes CDR1 MDHEN and CDR2 SYDVKM. CDR3 residues: CASSLSLTSGGTKYEQYF. Here the CDR3 DNA reads TGTGCCAGCAGTTTATCCCTGACTAGCGGGGGGACGAAGTACGAGCAGTACTTC.

The J gene is TRBJ2-7, the V gene TRBV19; D is undetermined. Trimming cost V 4 bases and J 2 bases, with 9 bases left between them. CDR3 length: 13 residues. Germline CDR1 and CDR2: LNHDA and SQIVND (reference sequence). In nucleotides, the CDR3 is TGTGCCAGTAGTAACGGGTTCGCCTACGAGCAGTACTTC. This translates into CASSNGFAYEQYF.

A word on this clone: The junction differs from germline at one of its ends, possibly a read error. This chain connects TRBV5-5 to TRBJ2-3, with D possibly being TRBD1 (6 bases). The CDR3 runs to 15 residues. The germline gives CDR1 SGHKS, CDR2 YYEKEE (reference sequence). CDR3 region: CASRLEGGSTDTQYF. CDR3 nucleotides: TGTGCCAGCAGATTGGAAGGGGGTAGCACAGATACGCAGTATTTT.

This chain uses TRBV7-2 with TRBJ1-5; D unresolved. This CDR3 contains 15 residues. Trimming removed 1 base from V and 7 bases from J, with 14 bases in between. CDR1 and CDR2 (germline): SGHTA, FQGNSA. This chain's CDR3 is CASSLGTVSSQPQHF. The CDR3 DNA reads TGTGCCAGCAGCTTAGGGACTGTCAGTAGCCAGCCCCAGCATTTT.

The V and J genes are TRBV12-2 and TRBJ2-7; the table assigns TRBD1, which was not confirmed against the DNA. TRBV12-2 is designated a pseudogene. CDR3 length equals 14 residues. The CDR3 loop is CASRFKTSSYEQYF. CDR3 sequence (DNA): TGTGCAAGTCGCTTTAAGACAAGTTCCTACGAGCAGTACTTC.

DNA for the CDR3: TGTGCCAGCAGCCTACTAAACCCGGGGGTGTCCGGGGAGCTGTTTTTT. Its protein is CASSLLNPGVSGELFF. This sequence joins TRBV7-8 and TRBJ2-2; TRBD2 might be the D (6 bases). Trimming cost V 5 bases and J 6 bases, with 19 bases left between them. CDR1 and CDR2 from the germline V gene are SGHVS and FQNEAQ. The CDR3 is made up of 16 amino acids.

On this clone itself: The junction departs from germline at one end; a sequencing error may be responsible. The V call is TRBV2, the J call TRBJ2-5; a possible D gene is TRBD1 (7 bases). CDR1 is SNHLY, CDR2 FYNNEI, per germline. The CDR3 runs 16 residues. This chain's CDR3 is CASREGAGSHQETQYF. DNA for the CDR3: TGTGCCAGCAGGGAGGGGGCAGGGTCCCACCAGGAGACCCAGTACTTC.

The J gene is TRBJ2-1, the V gene TRBV7-3; no clear D gene. Trimming stripped 8 bases from V and 6 bases from J, with 20 bases between. There are 15 residues in the CDR3. Germline-derived CDR1 and CDR2 are SGHTA and FQGTGA. CDR3 loop: CASLLSGRRTNEQFF. The CDR3 nucleotides read TGTGCCAGCCTTCTTTCTGGCCGCCGTACCAATGAGCAGTTCTTC.

Here the CDR3 DNA reads TGTGCCTGGTCTCGAAACAGGGGAAGGTCCTATAATTCACCCCTCCACTTT. Protein sequence: CAWSRNRGRSYNSPLHF. This chain joins TRBV30 and TRBJ1-6; TRBD1 aligns across 7 bases. This CDR3 comprises 17 residues. The junction had 11 bases not matched to a gene; V was cut back by 5 bases and J by 1 base. Germline values: CDR1 GTSNPN, CDR2 SVGIG (reference sequence).

The gene calls are TRBV28 and TRBJ1-1, with 8 positions matching TRBD1. The V gene end was trimmed by 7 bases and the J gene end by 6 bases; junction bases not matched to a gene: 13. In germline, CDR1 is MDHEN, CDR2 SYDVKM. There are 15 residues in the CDR3. As DNA, the CDR3 is TGTGCCAGCAATGCAGGGGGCTTTGGGTTCCCTGAAGCTTTCTTT. Translated, it gives CASNAGGFGFPEAFF.

This clone has a single count. V gene TRBV11-2 combines with J gene TRBJ1-1; 7 bases are shared with TRBD1. The CDR3 consists of 18 residues. Unmatched junction bases numbered 20, after V lost 4 bases and J lost 6 bases. Germline lookup yields CDR1 SGHAT and CDR2 FQNNGV. Here the CDR3 reads CASSSHRGAQGDMAEAFF. The CDR3 DNA follows: TGTGCCAGCAGCTCCCATAGGGGGGCCCAGGGGGATATGGCTGAAGCTTTCTTT.

This clone was detected once. The chain carries TRBV4-2 and TRBJ1-5; 7 bases match TRBD1. Germline V lookup: CDR1 LGHNA, CDR2 YNFKEQ. The CDR3 is made up of 15 amino acids. J lost 0 bases, V lost 5 bases, and 4 bases had no gene match. CDR3 region: CASSTGDHSNQPQHF. CDR3 nucleotides: TGTGCCAGCAGCACAGGGGACCATAGCAATCAGCCCCAGCATTTT.

The V call is TRBV7-9, the J call TRBJ2-5; D remains unclear. V shed 0 bases and J shed 1 base, with 3 bases lying between them. This CDR3 region has 13 residues. In germline, CDR1 is SEHNR, CDR2 FQNEAQ (reference sequence). The CDR3 nucleotides read TGTGCCAGCAGCTTAGCAGCCCAAGAGACCCAGTACTTC. The encoded protein is CASSLAAQETQYF.

This clone was seen once. CDR3 residues: CASSLDARTDYGYTF. The CDR3 DNA reads TGTGCCAGCAGCTTAGACGCCCGGACAGACTATGGCTACACCTTC. The genes are TRBV7-2 and TRBJ1-2; the D gene is possibly TRBD1 (6 bases). The V gene lost 1 base and the J gene lost 3 bases, with 12 bases spanning the gap. The CDR3 has 15 residues. Germline CDR1 and CDR2: SGHTA and FQGNSA. Full variable domain (outside the CDR3, taken from reference TRBV7-2 and TRBJ1-2): GAGVSQSPSNKVTEKGKDVELRCDPISGHTALYWYRQSLGQGLEFLIYFQGNSAPDKSGLPSDRFSAERTGGSVSTLTIQRTQQEDSAVYLCASSLDARTDYGYTFGSGTRLTVV.

The CDR3 sequence: CAWSVLAGGTNEQFF. The CDR3 region has the DNA TGTGCCTGGAGTGTTTTAGCGGGGGGAACCAATGAGCAGTTCTTC. The chain has TRBV30 and TRBJ2-1, with 10 bases aligning to TRBD2. J gave up 6 bases and V 0 bases, and 5 bases lay outside the gene matches. CDR3 length: 15 residues. Germline loops: CDR1 GTSNPN, CDR2 SVGIG (reference sequence).

The chain joins TRBV2 to TRBJ1-1; D is unclear. Deletions cut 7 bases from V and 3 bases from J, with 12 bases between. There are 13 residues in the CDR3. Germline values: CDR1 SNHLY, CDR2 FYNNEI. The CDR3 is CASIHVVDTEAFF. Written as DNA, the CDR3 is TGTGCCAGCATTCACGTCGTAGACACTGAAGCTTTCTTT.

This sequence joins TRBV6-1 and TRBJ2-5, with 9 nucleotides matching TRBD2. The V gene end was trimmed by 3 bases and the J gene end by 5 bases; junction bases not matched to a gene: 7. CDR1 is MNHNS, CDR2 SASEGT, per germline. The CDR3 extends over 15 amino acids. CDR3 in DNA: TGTGCCAGCAGTGACGACGGCGGGGGGGCGGAGACCCAGTACTTC. It codes for CASSDDGGGAETQYF.

A single count supports this clone. The chain combines TRBV14 with TRBJ2-3; 8 bases map to TRBD2. Germline-derived CDR1 and CDR2 are SGHDN and FVKESK. The CDR3 is 17 amino acids. The trim removed 0 bases at V and 2 bases at J, leaving 7 bases unmatched. The CDR3 DNA sequence: TGTGCCAGCAGCCAAGATGGGGCGGGGGGACCCACAGATACGCAGTATTTT. It specifies CASSQDGAGGPTDTQYF.

The chain employs TRBV6-1 and TRBJ1-1, with a possible D match to TRBD1 (5 bases). V was trimmed by 1 base and J by 7 bases, leaving 19 bases between them. CDR3 length equals 16 residues. CDR1 is MNHNS, CDR2 SASEGT, per germline. The CDR3 here is CASSEGPGGTILEAFF. The CDR3 nucleotides are TGTGCCAGCAGTGAAGGACCCGGAGGGACCATACTTGAAGCTTTCTTT.

This rearrangement joins TRBV5-1 to TRBJ1-2; D not certain. Germline V gene lookup returns CDR1 SGHRS and CDR2 YFSETQ. The CDR3 covers 13 residues. The V and J ends lost 1 base and 2 bases respectively, with 6 bases between them. In DNA form, the CDR3 reads TGCGCCAGCAGCTTGAACAGAAACTATGGCTACACCTTC. It translates to CASSLNRNYGYTF.